This record covers a single T cell receptor beta chain. The sample holds other DNA sequences that translate to the same CDR3. CDR1 SGHNT and CDR2 YENEEA come from the germline V gene. V shed 1 base and J 7 bases; nucleotides not matched to a gene: 4. The CDR3 has 13 residues. This sample is part of a study of shared clonotypes between healthy human individuals. The data were produced by immunoSEQ multiplex PCR, yet TCRdb's version contains in-frame clones alone and is incomplete. In the table there are some 2,500,000 clones, approximately 90% of which are singletons. There were only Caucasian adults among the donors, and all lived in Nashville, Tennessee. From CD4+ cells came CD45RA+ naive and CD45RA-negative memory subsets.

The specimen sequenced was naive CD4+ T cells from PBMCs. The subset here: CD45RA+ positively selected. The chain carries TRBV11-3 and TRBJ2-7; 7 positions agree with TRBD1. This TCR was recovered from a man younger than 35 in good health. Some clones in this sample may be carry-over from other donors' samples. The CDR3 DNA follows: TGTGCCAGCAGCTTAGGGGCAGGGGGTGAGCAGTACTTC. Amino acid sequence: CASSLGAGGEQYF. Full variable domain (rest looked up from reference TRBV11-3 and TRBJ2-7): EAGVVQSPRYKIIEKKQPVAFWCNPISGHNTLYWYLQNLGQGPELLIRYENEEAVDDSQLPKDRFSAERLKGVDSTLKIQPAELGDSAVYLCASSLGAGGEQYFGPGTRLTVT.